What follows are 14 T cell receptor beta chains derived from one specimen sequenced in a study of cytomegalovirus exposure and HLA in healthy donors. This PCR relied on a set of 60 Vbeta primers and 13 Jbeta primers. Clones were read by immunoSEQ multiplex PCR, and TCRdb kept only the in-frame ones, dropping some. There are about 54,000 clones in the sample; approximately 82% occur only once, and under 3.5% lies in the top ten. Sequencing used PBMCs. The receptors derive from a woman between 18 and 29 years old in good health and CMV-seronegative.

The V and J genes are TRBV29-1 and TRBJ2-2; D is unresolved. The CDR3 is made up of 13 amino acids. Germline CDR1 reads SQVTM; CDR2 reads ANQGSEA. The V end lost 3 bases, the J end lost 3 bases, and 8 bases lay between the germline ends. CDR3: CSVDADYTGELFF. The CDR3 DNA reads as TGCAGCGTTGACGCGGATTACACCGGGGAGCTGTTTTTT.

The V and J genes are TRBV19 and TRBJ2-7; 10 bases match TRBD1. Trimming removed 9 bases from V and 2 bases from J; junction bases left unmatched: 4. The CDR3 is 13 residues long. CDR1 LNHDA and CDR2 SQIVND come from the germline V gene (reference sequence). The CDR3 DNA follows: TGTGCCAGCAGGGACAGGGGTACCTACGAGCAGTACTTC. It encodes CASRDRGTYEQYF.

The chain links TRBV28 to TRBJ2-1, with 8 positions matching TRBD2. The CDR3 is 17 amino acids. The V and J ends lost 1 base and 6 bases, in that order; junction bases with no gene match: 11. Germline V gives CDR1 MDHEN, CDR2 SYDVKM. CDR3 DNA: TGTGCCAGCAGTTTATCCTCTACGGGAGGGGTGGGCAATGAGCAGTTCTTC. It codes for CASSLSSTGGVGNEQFF.

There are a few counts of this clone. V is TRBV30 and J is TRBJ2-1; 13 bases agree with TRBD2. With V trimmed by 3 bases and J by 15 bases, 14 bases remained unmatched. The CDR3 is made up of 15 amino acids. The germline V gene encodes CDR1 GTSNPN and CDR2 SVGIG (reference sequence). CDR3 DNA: TGTGCCTGGAGCGCCAGTGGGACTAGCGGGATTGCGACGTTCTTC. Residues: CAWSASGTSGIATFF.

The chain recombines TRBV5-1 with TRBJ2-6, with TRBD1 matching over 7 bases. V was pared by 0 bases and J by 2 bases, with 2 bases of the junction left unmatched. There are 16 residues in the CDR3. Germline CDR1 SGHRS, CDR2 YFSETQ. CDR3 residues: CASSLGTGAGANVLTF. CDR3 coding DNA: TGCGCCAGCAGCTTGGGGACAGGTGCTGGGGCCAACGTCCTGACTTTC.

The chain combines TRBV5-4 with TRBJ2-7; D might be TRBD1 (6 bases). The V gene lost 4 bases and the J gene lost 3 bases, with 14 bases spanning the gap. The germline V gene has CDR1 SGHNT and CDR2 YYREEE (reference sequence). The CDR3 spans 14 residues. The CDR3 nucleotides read TGTGCCAGCAGCGACCGGGACAACTACTACGAGCAGTACTTC. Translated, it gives CASSDRDNYYEQYF.

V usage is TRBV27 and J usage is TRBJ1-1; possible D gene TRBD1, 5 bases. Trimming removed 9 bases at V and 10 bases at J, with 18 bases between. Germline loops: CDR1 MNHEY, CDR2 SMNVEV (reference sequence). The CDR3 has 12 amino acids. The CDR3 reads CASRRGEGRAFF. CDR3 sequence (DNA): TGTGCCAGTAGGAGAGGGGAGGGGAGAGCTTTCTTT.

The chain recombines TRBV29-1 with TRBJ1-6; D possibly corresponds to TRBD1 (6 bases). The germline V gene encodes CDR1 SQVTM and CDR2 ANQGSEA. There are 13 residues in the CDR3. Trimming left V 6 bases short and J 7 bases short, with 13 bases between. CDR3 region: CSVADRTNSPLHF. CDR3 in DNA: TGCAGCGTAGCTGACAGGACCAATTCACCCCTCCACTTT. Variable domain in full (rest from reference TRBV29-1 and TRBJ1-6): SAVISQKPSRDICQRGTSLTIQCQVDSQVTMMFWYRQQPGQSLTLIATANQGSEATYESGFVIDKFPISRPNLTFSTLTVSNMSPEDSSIYLCSVADRTNSPLHFGNGTRLTVT.

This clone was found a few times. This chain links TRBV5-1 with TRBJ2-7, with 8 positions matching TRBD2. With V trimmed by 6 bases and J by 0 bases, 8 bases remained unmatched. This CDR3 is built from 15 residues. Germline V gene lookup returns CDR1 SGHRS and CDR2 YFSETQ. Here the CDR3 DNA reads TGCGCCAGCACTGATAGCGGGACGGGCTCCTACGAGCAGTACTTC. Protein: CASTDSGTGSYEQYF. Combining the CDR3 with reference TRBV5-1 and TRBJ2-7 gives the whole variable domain KAGVTQTPRYLIKTRGQQVTLSCSPISGHRSVSWYQQTPGQGLQFLFEYFSETQRNKGNFPGRFSGRQFSNSRSEMNVSTLELGDSALYLCASTDSGTGSYEQYFGPGTRLTVT.

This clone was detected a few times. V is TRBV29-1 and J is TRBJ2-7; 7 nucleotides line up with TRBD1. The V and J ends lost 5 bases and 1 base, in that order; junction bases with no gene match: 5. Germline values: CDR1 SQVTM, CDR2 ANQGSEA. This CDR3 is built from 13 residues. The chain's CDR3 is CSVTLTGSYEQYF. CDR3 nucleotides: TGCAGCGTTACCCTGACAGGGTCCTACGAGCAGTACTTC.

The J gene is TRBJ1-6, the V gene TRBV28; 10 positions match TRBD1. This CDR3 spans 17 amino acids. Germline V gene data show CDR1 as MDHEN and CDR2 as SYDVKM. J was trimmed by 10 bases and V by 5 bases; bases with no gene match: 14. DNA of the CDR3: TGTGCCAGCAGTCCAACACCCCCCGGACAGGGGGACTCACCCCTCCACTTT. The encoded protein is CASSPTPPGQGDSPLHF.

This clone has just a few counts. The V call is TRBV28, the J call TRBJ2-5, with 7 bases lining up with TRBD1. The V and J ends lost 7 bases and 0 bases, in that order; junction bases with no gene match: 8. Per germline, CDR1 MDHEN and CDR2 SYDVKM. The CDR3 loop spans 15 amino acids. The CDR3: CASNRVQGDQETQYF. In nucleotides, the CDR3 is TGTGCCAGCAACAGGGTTCAGGGGGACCAAGAGACCCAGTACTTC.

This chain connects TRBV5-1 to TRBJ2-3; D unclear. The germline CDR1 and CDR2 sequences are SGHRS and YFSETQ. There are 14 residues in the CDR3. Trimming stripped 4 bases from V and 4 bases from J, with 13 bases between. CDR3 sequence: CASSPRSLADTQYF. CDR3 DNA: TGCGCCAGCAGCCCGAGGTCTCTGGCAGATACGCAGTATTTT.

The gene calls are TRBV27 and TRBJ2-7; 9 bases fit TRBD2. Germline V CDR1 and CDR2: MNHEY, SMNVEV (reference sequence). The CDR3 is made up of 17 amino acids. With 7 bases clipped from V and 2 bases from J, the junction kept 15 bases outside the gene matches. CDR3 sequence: CASTPIVAGARAYEQYF. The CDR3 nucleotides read TGTGCCAGCACCCCCATAGTAGCGGGAGCGCGGGCCTACGAGCAGTACTTC.